Here is one T cell receptor (beta chain) with its context. Per germline, CDR1 SGHTA and CDR2 FQGNSA. This CDR3 spans 16 amino acids. V shed 1 base and J shed 3 bases, with 16 bases lying between them. The data stem from a study of beta chain features in type 1 diabetes. Study information: Healthy donors and patients had similar age, gender and cell yields.

Naive, central memory, regulatory and stem cell-like memory cells within the CD4+ compartment were sorted using CD45RO/CCR7/CD25/CD127/CD95/CD27. Every bit of the isolated RNA underwent reverse transcription, so sequencing read expressed TCRB transcripts. Produced via immunoSEQ multiplex PCR; TCRdb's table is partial and in-frame only. The sample consists of roughly 500,000 clones, about an eighth of them appearing once. Sequencing used naive CD4+ T cells from blood. This TCR was recovered from a woman younger than 35 in good health. The rearrangement links TRBV7-2 to TRBJ2-7; D possibly corresponds to TRBD1 (9 bases). The CDR3 coding sequence is TGTGCCAGCAGCTTAGTAGCGGGACAGGGAGGCTACGAGCAGTACTTC. The encoded protein is CASSLVAGQGGYEQYF.